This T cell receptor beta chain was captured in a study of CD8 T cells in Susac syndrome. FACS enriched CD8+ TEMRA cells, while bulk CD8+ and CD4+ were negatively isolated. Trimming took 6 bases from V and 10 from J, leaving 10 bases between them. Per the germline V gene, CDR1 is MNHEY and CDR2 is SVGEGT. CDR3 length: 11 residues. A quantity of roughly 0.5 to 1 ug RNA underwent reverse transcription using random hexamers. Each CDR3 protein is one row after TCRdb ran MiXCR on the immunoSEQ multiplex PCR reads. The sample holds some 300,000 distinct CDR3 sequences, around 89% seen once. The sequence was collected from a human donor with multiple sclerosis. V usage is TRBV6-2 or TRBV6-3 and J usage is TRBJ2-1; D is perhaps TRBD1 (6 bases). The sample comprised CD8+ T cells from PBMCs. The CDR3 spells CASRGAWEQFF. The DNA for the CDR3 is TGTGCCAGCAGGGGGGCTTGGGAGCAGTTCTTC.